A single sample gave rise to the 22 T cell receptor beta chains below, sequenced in a study of cytomegalovirus exposure and HLA in healthy donors. The PCR employed 60 Vbeta primers together with 13 Jbeta primers. Some clones are missing from TCRdb's copy, which holds only in-frame ones; the method was immunoSEQ multiplex PCR. This sample yields approximately 190,000 clones, of which 70% to 90% are seen a single time; 2.1% belongs to the top ten. The sample consisted of PBMCs. These TCRs come from a woman aged 18-30 years in good health and CMV-seropositive.

The rearrangement joins TRBV9 to TRBJ1-2, with 9 bases matching TRBD1. CDR1 and CDR2 (germline): SGDLS, YYNGEE. CDR3 length equals 12 residues. Trimming at V came to 7 bases and at J to 8 bases, leaving 6 bases not matched to a gene. CDR3: CASGTGIEGYTF. The CDR3 nucleotides are TGTGCCAGCGGGACAGGGATTGAGGGCTACACCTTC.

The chain has TRBV5-1 and TRBJ2-5; 7 bases are a match to TRBD2. The germline V gene encodes CDR1 SGHRS and CDR2 YFSETQ. The V and J ends lost 4 bases and 5 bases, in that order; junction bases with no gene match: 8. This CDR3 has 14 amino acids. CDR3 bases: TGCGCCAGCAGCACAGCGACCGGGGGGGAGACCCAGTACTTC. This gives the protein CASSTATGGETQYF.

J is TRBJ1-2 and V is TRBV19; 7 nucleotides align to TRBD1. The CDR3 length is 13 residues. CDR1 LNHDA and CDR2 SQIVND come from the germline V gene (reference sequence). V was clipped by 2 bases and J by 7 bases; unmatched bases: 4. CDR3 in amino acids: CASSITGVPGYTF. The CDR3 nucleotides are TGTGCCAGTAGTATAACAGGGGTGCCTGGCTACACCTTC.

This clone was seen only a few times. Written as DNA, the CDR3 is TGTGCCAGCAGCCGCGGGCTAGGTTCACCCCTCCACTTT. Its protein product is CASSRGLGSPLHF. J is TRBJ1-6 and V is TRBV5-6; D is unclear. The germline gives CDR1 SGHDT, CDR2 YYEEEE. Trimming removed 4 bases from V and 9 bases from J, with 11 bases in between. The CDR3 is made up of 13 amino acids. Full variable domain (rest looked up from reference TRBV5-6 and TRBJ1-6): DAGVTQSPTHLIKTRGQQVTLRCSPKSGHDTVSWYQQALGQGPQFIFQYYEEEERQRGNFPDRFSGHQFPNYSSELNVNALLLGDSALYLCASSRGLGSPLHFGNGTRLTVT.

This chain uses TRBV29-1 with TRBJ2-1, with D unclear. The V end lost 7 bases, the J end lost 0 bases, and 13 bases lay between the germline ends. CDR3 length: 14 amino acids. Germline CDR1 is SQVTM and CDR2 is ANQGSEA. DNA for the CDR3: TGCAGCGCACCCCAGCAGGCCTCCTACAATGAGCAGTTCTTC. Its protein is CSAPQQASYNEQFF.

This chain uses TRBV4-1 with TRBJ1-5; D may be TRBD1 (6 bases). This CDR3 is built from 18 residues. Germline V gene lookup returns CDR1 MGHRA and CDR2 YSYEKL. The V gene lost 1 base and the J gene lost 3 bases, with 19 bases spanning the gap. This CDR3 reads CASSQVGGMGGPNQPQHF. The DNA of the CDR3 is TGCGCCAGCAGCCAAGTTGGCGGGATGGGGGGGCCCAATCAGCCCCAGCATTTT.

The genes are TRBV28 and TRBJ1-2; TRBD1 agrees at 10 bases. CDR3 length equals 15 residues. Germline V gives CDR1 MDHEN, CDR2 SYDVKM. After removal of 2 bases from V and 6 bases from J, the junction contained 6 bases not matched to a gene. CDR3 nucleotide sequence: TGTGCCAGCAGTTTACCCCAGGGACAGGGGAATGGCTACACCTTC. Translated: CASSLPQGQGNGYTF.

V gene TRBV2 combines with J gene TRBJ1-2; D ambiguous. With 0 bases removed from V and 7 bases from J, the gap between germline ends came to 12 bases. Per the germline V gene, CDR1 is SNHLY and CDR2 is FYNNEI. The CDR3 runs to 14 residues. This chain's CDR3 is CASSEAGRLGGYTF. In DNA, the CDR3 is TGTGCCAGCAGTGAAGCAGGGAGGTTAGGTGGCTACACCTTC. The full variable domain, its missing parts supplied by reference TRBV2 and TRBJ1-2, is EPEVTQTPSHQVTQMGQEVILRCVPISNHLYFYWYRQILGQKVEFLVSFYNNEISEKSEIFDDQFSVERPDGSNFTLKIRSTKLEDSAMYFCASSEAGRLGGYTFGSGTRLTVV.

The genes are TRBV9 and TRBJ1-5; possible D gene TRBD1, 6 bases. Germline V gene lookup returns CDR1 SGDLS and CDR2 YYNGEE. This CDR3 has 15 residues. V gave up 2 bases and J gave up 2 bases, with 11 bases separating them. CDR3 sequence (DNA): TGTGCCAGCAGCGTGTCAGGGGTTGGCAATCAGCCCCAGCATTTT. This codes for CASSVSGVGNQPQHF.

This clone was picked up one time. This chain links TRBV9 with TRBJ1-1; no reliable D call. The length of the CDR3 is 15 residues. Per germline, CDR1 SGDLS and CDR2 YYNGEE. V was cut by 0 bases and J by 0 bases, with 9 bases left in between. Here the CDR3 reads CASSVVRNMNTEAFF. The CDR3, as DNA: TGTGCCAGCAGCGTAGTCAGAAACATGAACACTGAAGCTTTCTTT.

The rearrangement uses TRBV18 and TRBJ1-4; 8 bases fit TRBD1. Looked up from germline, CDR1 is KGHSH and CDR2 is LQKENI. The CDR3 extends over 16 amino acids. V lost 3 bases, J lost 5 bases, and 8 bases stayed unmatched. The CDR3 loop is CASSPLWGTGNEKLFF. The CDR3 DNA reads TGTGCCAGCTCACCGCTATGGGGGACAGGAAATGAAAAACTGTTTTTT.

J is TRBJ2-6 and V is TRBV2, with a weak D call TRBD2 (5 bases). Trimming pared 7 bases from V and 8 bases from J, leaving 18 bases between. This CDR3 has 15 residues. The germline CDR1 and CDR2 sequences are SNHLY and FYNNEI. DNA for the CDR3: TGTGCCAGCATTGTTAGCCGCCGGGGTCCCAACGTCCTGACTTTC. Its protein product is CASIVSRRGPNVLTF.

The chain carries TRBV9 and TRBJ1-1; 7 bases are a match to TRBD1. This CDR3 has 16 amino acids. Germline-derived CDR1 and CDR2 are SGDLS and YYNGEE. Trimming at V came to 1 base and at J to 4 bases, leaving 10 bases not matched to a gene. CDR3 protein: CASSVFPSSGGTEAFF. The CDR3 nucleotides read TGTGCCAGCAGCGTATTCCCCTCCTCAGGGGGCACTGAAGCTTTCTTT.

The V gene is TRBV27, the J gene TRBJ1-2; D might be TRBD1 (5 bases). The V and J ends lost 10 bases and 7 bases respectively, with 25 bases between them. The germline CDR1 and CDR2 sequences are MNHEY and SMNVEV (reference sequence). CDR3 size: 15 residues. CDR3 sequence: CATYLPPGGGSGYTF. CDR3 in DNA: TGTGCCACATACTTACCCCCGGGGGGGGGTTCTGGCTACACCTTC.

This chain uses TRBV9 with TRBJ2-1; no clear D. The germline V gene has CDR1 SGDLS and CDR2 YYNGEE. Trimming left V 6 bases short and J 2 bases short, with 15 bases between. This CDR3 has 15 residues. In DNA form, the CDR3 reads TGTGCCAGCACGATGGGCATTTTGCCCTACAATGAGCAGTTCTTC. Residues: CASTMGILPYNEQFF.

The CDR3 spells CASLQAALAGETQYF. CDR3 nucleotide sequence: TGTGCCAGCCTTCAAGCGGCCCTGGCCGGGGAGACCCAGTACTTC. This chain joins TRBV2 and TRBJ2-5; possibly TRBD2 for D (5 bases). The CDR3 consists of 15 residues. The germline V gene has CDR1 SNHLY and CDR2 FYNNEI. The germline V and J ends were trimmed by 8 bases and 5 bases, with 21 bases remaining between them.

The gene calls are TRBV19 and TRBJ1-6; 9 bases map to TRBD1. V was pared by 8 bases and J by 10 bases, with 12 bases of the junction left unmatched. The CDR3 is 15 amino acids. Germline V CDR1 and CDR2: LNHDA, SQIVND (reference sequence). The CDR3 DNA follows: TGTGCCAGTGAGGAAACCGGGACAGGGCTCTCACCCCTCCACTTT. This sequence encodes CASEETGTGLSPLHF.

This sequence joins TRBV30 and TRBJ2-2; 7 bases match TRBD2. Germline assignment: CDR1 GTSNPN and CDR2 SVGIG (reference sequence). Trimming at V came to 3 bases and at J to 5 bases, leaving 6 bases not matched to a gene. This CDR3 is built from 14 residues. CDR3 coding DNA: TGTGCCTGGAGGGTTGGACTAGTGACCGGGGAGCTGTTTTTT. This sequence encodes CAWRVGLVTGELFF.

The chain uses TRBV19 and TRBJ2-5; TRBD2 aligns across 7 bases. Germline V gene data show CDR1 as LNHDA and CDR2 as SQIVND (reference sequence). V dropped 3 bases and J dropped 2; count of bases not matched to a gene: 6. This CDR3 is built from 15 residues. The chain's CDR3 is CASSISGGRQETQYF. The CDR3, as DNA: TGTGCCAGTAGTATTTCGGGGGGACGGCAAGAGACCCAGTACTTC.

Here the CDR3 reads CASSQGAGGSREQFF. CDR3 nucleotide sequence: TGTGCCAGCAGCCAAGGCGCGGGGGGATCTCGGGAGCAGTTCTTC. This chain links TRBV4-2 with TRBJ2-1; 8 bases are a match to TRBD2. V gave up 1 base and J gave up 10 bases; unmatched junction bases: 9. The CDR3 is 15 amino acids. Germline CDR1 and CDR2: LGHNA and YNFKEQ.

This clone has a single count. This rearrangement joins TRBV7-9 to TRBJ2-5; 9 nucleotides match TRBD1. Germline CDR1 and CDR2: SEHNR and FQNEAQ (reference sequence). The CDR3 spans 16 residues. V shed 5 bases and J 1 base; nucleotides not matched to a gene: 8. In DNA, the CDR3 is TGTGCCAGCAGCGATGGACAGGGGCCGGGCCAAGAGACCCAGTACTTC. Its translation is CASSDGQGPGQETQYF.

The chain links TRBV7-9 to TRBJ1-4; a possible D gene is TRBD1 (5 bases). The V end lost 2 bases, the J end lost 6 bases, and 13 bases lay between the germline ends. CDR3 length: 15 residues. The germline V gene encodes CDR1 SEHNR and CDR2 FQNEAQ (reference sequence). The DNA for the CDR3 is TGTGCCAGCAGCTTATTCCGGCAGGGCTATGAAAAACTGTTTTTT. The encoded protein is CASSLFRQGYEKLFF.